This TCR beta chain comes out of a study of CD8+ T cells in alopecia areata. General observations from the study: Scalp clonality and expanded CD8+ clones among the top 100 showed significant decreases with tofacitinib.

Treatment of the sample: oral pan-JAK inhibitor, 5-10 mg twice daily. Lesional scalp tissue (obtained by punch biopsy) and peripheral blood were collected from alopecia areata patients. From PBMCs, CD4+ and CD8+ T cells were sorted. Following RNA extraction, reverse transcription yielded cDNA that acted as the sequencing template. Data came from immunoSEQ multiplex PCR; TCRdb stores just in-frame clones and leaves some out. The table records some 190,000 clones, 40% to 65% of them present only once. This clone was observed a few times. Its specificity is not known. Trimming took 5 bases from V and 7 from J, leaving 9 bases between them. Germline loops: CDR1 SQVTM, CDR2 ANQGSEA. The CDR3 contains 11 residues.

The source of this sequence is a human donor with alopecia areata. The sample here was CD8+ T cells sorted from blood, taken at roughly week 53, from a patient treated with tofacitinib. This sequence joins TRBV29-1 and TRBJ2-1; D ambiguous. Here the CDR3 reads CSVFPINEQFF. As DNA, the CDR3 is TGCAGCGTTTTCCCGATTAATGAGCAGTTCTTC.